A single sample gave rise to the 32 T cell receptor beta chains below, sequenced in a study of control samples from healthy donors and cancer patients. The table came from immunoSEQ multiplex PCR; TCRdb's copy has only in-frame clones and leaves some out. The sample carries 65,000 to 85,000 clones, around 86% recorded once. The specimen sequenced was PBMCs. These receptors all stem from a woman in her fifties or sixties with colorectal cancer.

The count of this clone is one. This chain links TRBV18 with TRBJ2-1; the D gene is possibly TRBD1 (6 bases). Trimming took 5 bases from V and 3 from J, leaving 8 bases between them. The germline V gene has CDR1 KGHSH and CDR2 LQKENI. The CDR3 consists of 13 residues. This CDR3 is CASSSDSYNEQFF. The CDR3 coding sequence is TGTGCCAGCTCATCGGACAGCTACAATGAGCAGTTCTTC.

For the CDR3, the DNA is TGTGCCAGCAGTTACCGGACTAGCGGGGGACTCACAGATACGCAGTATTTT. Its translation: CASSYRTSGGLTDTQYF. The chain combines TRBV6-2 or TRBV6-3 with TRBJ2-3; 13 bases line up with TRBD2. This CDR3 region has 17 residues. CDR1 MNHEY and CDR2 SVGEGT come from the germline V gene. V was pared by 2 bases and J by 2 bases, with 4 bases of the junction left unmatched.

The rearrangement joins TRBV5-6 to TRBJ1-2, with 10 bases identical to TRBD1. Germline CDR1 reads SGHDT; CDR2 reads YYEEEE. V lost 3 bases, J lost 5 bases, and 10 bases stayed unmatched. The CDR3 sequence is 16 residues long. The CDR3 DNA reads TGTGCCAGCAGCTGGACGACAGGGGGCAGAGGATATGGCTACACCTTC. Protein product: CASSWTTGGRGYGYTF. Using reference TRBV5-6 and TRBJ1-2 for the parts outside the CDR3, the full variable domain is DAGVTQSPTHLIKTRGQQVTLRCSPKSGHDTVSWYQQALGQGPQFIFQYYEEEERQRGNFPDRFSGHQFPNYSSELNVNALLLGDSALYLCASSWTTGGRGYGYTFGSGTRLTVV.

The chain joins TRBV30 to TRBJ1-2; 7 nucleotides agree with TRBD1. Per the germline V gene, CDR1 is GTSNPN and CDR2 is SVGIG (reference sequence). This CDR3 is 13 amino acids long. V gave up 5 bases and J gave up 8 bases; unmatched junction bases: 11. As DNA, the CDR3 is TGTGCCTGGGGAGACCGACAGGGAGAAGGCTACACCTTC. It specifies CAWGDRQGEGYTF.

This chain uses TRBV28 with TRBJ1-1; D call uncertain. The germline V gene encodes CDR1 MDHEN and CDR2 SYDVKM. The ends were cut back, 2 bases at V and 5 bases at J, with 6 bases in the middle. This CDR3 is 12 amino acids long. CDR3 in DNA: TGTGCCAGCAGTTTAAGAGGGACTGAAGCTTTCTTT. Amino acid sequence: CASSLRGTEAFF.

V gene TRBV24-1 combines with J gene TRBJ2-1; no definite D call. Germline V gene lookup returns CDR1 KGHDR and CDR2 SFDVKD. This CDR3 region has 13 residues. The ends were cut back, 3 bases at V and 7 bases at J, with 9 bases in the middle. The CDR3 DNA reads TGTGCCACCAGTGATCCAAGGCGGAATGAGCAGTTCTTC. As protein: CATSDPRRNEQFF.

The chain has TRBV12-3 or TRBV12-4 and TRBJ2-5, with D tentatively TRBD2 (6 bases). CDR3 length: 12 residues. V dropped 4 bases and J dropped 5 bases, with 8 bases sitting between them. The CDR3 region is CASSWRGETQYF. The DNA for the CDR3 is TGTGCCAGCAGTTGGAGGGGTGAGACCCAGTACTTC.

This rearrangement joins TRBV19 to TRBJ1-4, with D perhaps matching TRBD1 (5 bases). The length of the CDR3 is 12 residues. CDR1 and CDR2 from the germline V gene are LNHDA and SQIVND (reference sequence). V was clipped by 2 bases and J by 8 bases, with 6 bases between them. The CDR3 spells CASSISGEKLFF. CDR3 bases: TGTGCCAGTAGTATATCAGGGGAAAAACTGTTTTTT. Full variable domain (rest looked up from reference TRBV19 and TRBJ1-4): DGGITQSPKYLFRKEGQNVTLSCEQNLNHDAMYWYRQDPGQGLRLIYYSQIVNDFQKGDIAEGYSVSREKKESFPLTVTSAQKNPTAFYLCASSISGEKLFFGSGTQLSVL.

The CDR3 spells CASSLVGPGEQYV. The CDR3 DNA is TGCGCCAGCAGCTTGGTGGGGCCCGGCGAGCAGTACGTC. The rearrangement uses TRBV5-1 and TRBJ2-7; D is possibly TRBD1 (5 bases). The V gene's germline CDR1 is SGHRS and CDR2 YFSETQ. The CDR3 covers 13 residues. Trimming removed 0 bases at V and 6 bases at J, with 10 bases between.

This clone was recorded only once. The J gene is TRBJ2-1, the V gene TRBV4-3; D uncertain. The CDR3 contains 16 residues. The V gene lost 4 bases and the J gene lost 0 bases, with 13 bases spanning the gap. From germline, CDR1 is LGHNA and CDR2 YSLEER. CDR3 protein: CASSPDSVDSYNEQFF. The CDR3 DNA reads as TGCGCCAGCAGCCCAGATTCGGTAGACTCCTACAATGAGCAGTTCTTC.

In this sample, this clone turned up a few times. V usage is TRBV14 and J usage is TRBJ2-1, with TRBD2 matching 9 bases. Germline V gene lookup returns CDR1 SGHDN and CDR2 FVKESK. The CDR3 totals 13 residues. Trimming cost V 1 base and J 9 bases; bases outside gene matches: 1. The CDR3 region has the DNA TGTGCCAGCAGCCAAGGACTAGCGGCTGAGCAGTTCTTC. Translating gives CASSQGLAAEQFF.

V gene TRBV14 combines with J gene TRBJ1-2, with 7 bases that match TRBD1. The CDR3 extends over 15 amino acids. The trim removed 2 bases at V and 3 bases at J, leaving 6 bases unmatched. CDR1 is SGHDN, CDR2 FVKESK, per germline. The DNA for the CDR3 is TGTGCCAGCAGCCAAAATCGGGACAGCCACTATGGCTACACCTTC. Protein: CASSQNRDSHYGYTF.

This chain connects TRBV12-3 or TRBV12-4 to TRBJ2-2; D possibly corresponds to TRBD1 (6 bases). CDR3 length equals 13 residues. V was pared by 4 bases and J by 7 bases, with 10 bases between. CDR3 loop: CASSSTGYGELFF. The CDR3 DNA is TGTGCCAGCAGTTCGACAGGTTACGGGGAGCTGTTTTTT.

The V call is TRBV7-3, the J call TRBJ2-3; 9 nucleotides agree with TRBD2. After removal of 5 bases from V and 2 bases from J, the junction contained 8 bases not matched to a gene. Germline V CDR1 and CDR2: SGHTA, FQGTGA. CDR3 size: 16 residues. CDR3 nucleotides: TGTGCCAGCAGCCCCGCGGGGGGGTCATTCACAGATACGCAGTATTTT. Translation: CASSPAGGSFTDTQYF.

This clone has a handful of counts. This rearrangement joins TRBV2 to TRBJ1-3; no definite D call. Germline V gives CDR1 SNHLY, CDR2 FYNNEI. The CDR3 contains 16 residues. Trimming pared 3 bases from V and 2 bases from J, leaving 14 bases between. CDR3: CASSDHLSVAGNTIYF. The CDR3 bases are TGTGCCAGCAGTGACCACTTATCGGTGGCTGGAAACACCATATATTTT.

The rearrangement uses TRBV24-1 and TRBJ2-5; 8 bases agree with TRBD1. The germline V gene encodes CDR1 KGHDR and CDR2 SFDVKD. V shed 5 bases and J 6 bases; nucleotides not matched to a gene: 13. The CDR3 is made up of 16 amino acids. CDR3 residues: CATSGERTGHIKTQYF. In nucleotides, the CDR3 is TGTGCCACCAGTGGGGAACGGACAGGGCATATAAAGACCCAGTACTTC.

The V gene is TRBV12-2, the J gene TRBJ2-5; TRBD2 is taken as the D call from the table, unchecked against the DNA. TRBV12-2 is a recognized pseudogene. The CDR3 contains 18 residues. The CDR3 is CASRRTGLAGGTQETQYF. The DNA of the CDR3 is TGTGCAAGTCGCAGGACGGGACTAGCGGGGGGAACTCAAGAGACCCAGTACTTC.

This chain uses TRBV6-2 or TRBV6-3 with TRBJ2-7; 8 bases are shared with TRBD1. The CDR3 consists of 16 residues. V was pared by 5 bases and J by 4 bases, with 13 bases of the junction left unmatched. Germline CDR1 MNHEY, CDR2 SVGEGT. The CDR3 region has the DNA TGTGCCAGCAGTCCACCCCAGGGGGCTACTATTTACGAGCAGTACGTC. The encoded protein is CASSPPQGATIYEQYV.

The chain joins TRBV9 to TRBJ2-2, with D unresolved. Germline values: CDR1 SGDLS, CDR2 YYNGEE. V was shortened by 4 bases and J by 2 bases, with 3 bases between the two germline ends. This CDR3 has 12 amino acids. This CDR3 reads CASSINTGELFF. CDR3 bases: TGTGCCAGCAGCATTAACACCGGGGAGCTGTTTTTT.

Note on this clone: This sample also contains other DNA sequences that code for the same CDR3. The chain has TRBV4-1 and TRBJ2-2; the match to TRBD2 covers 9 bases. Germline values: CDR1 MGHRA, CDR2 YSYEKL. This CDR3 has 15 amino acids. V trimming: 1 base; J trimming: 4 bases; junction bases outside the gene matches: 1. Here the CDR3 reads CASSQARGGTGELFF. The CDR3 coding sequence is TGCGCCAGCAGCCAAGCGCGGGGGGGCACCGGGGAGCTGTTTTTT.

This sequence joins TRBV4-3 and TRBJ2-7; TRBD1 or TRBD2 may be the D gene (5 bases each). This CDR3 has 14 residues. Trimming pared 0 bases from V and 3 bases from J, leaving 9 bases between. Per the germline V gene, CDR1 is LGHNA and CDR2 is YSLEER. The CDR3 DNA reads TGCGCCAGCAGCCAAGATCGGGGCCACTACGAGCAGTACGTC. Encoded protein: CASSQDRGHYEQYV.

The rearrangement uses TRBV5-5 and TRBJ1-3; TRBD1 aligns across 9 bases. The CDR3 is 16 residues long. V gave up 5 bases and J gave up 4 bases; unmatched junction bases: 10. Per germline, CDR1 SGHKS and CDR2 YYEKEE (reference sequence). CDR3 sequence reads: CASSFGTGRTGNTIYF. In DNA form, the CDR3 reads TGTGCCAGCAGTTTTGGGACAGGGCGAACAGGAAACACCATATATTTT.

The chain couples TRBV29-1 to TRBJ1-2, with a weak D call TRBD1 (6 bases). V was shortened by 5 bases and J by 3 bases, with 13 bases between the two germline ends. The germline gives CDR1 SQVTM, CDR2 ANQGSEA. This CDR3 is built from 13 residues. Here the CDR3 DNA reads TGCAGCGTTCATACAGGGAGGGACTATGGCTACACCTTC. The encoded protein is CSVHTGRDYGYTF.

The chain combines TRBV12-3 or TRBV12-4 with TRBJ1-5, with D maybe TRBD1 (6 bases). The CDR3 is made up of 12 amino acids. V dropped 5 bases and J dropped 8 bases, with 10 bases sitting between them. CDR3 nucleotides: TGTGCCAGCAGTGGGGACATAAAGCCCCAGCATTTT. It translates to CASSGDIKPQHF.

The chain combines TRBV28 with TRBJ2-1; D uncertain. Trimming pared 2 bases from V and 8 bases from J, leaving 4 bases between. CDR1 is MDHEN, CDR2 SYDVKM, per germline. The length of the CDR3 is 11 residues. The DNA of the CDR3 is TGTGCCAGCAGTTTAACGCATGAGCAGTTCTTC. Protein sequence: CASSLTHEQFF.

In DNA, the CDR3 is TGCGCCAGCAGCTTGTTATCTAGCTCTGGGGCCAACGTCCTGACTTTC. This translates into CASSLLSSSGANVLTF. V and J are TRBV5-1 and TRBJ2-6; D not resolved. In germline, CDR1 is SGHRS, CDR2 YFSETQ. The CDR3 is 16 residues long. The ends were cut back, 1 base at V and 0 bases at J, with 8 bases in the middle.

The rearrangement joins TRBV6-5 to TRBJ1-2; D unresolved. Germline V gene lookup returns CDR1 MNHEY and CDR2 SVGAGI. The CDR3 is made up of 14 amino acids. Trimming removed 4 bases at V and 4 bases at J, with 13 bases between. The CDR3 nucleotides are TGTGCCAGCAGTTCTTTATCCGGGTTCTATGGCTACACCTTC. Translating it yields CASSSLSGFYGYTF.

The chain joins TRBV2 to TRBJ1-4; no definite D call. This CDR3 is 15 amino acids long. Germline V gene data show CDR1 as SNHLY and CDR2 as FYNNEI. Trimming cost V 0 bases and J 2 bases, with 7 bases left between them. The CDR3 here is CASSEAGSTNEKLFF. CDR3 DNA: TGTGCCAGCAGTGAAGCAGGATCGACTAATGAAAAACTGTTTTTT.

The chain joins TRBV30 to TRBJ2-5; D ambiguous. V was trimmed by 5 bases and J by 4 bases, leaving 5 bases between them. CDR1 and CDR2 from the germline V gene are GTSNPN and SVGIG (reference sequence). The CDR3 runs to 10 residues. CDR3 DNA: TGTGCCTGGGCCAGAGAGACCCAGTACTTC. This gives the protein CAWARETQYF.

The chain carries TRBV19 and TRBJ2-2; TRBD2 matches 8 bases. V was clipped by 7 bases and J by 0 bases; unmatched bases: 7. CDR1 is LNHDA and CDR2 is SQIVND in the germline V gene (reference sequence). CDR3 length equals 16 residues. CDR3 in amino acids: CASKRSGGANTGELFF. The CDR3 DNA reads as TGTGCCAGTAAGAGGAGCGGGGGCGCGAACACCGGGGAGCTGTTTTTT.

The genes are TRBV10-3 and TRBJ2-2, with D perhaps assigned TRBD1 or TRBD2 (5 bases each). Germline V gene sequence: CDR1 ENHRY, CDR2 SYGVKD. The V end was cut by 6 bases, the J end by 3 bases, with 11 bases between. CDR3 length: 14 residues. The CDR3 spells CAISRDVDTGELFF. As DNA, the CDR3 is TGTGCCATCAGCCGGGACGTTGACACCGGGGAGCTGTTTTTT.

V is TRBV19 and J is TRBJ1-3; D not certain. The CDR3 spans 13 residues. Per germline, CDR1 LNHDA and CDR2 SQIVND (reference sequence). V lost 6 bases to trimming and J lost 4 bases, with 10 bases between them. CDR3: CASRSGGGNTIYF. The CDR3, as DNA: TGTGCCAGTAGGTCGGGAGGCGGAAACACCATATATTTT.